This is a list of T cell receptor beta chains from one sample in a study of cytomegalovirus exposure and HLA in healthy donors. Sequenced by immunoSEQ multiplex PCR; TCRdb stores in-frame clones only, minus some. The table includes almost 70,000 clones, 96% detected once. Sequencing was done on a sample of PBMCs. Receptors were obtained from a woman between 18 and 30 years old in good health and CMV-seropositive. CDR3s include the opening cysteine and the closing phenylalanine or tryptophan. A D gene is named only where the DNA matches it firmly.

J gene	V gene	D gene	CDR3 protein	CDR3 DNA
TRBJ2-7	TRBV2	TRBD1	CASSTGGEQYF	TGTGCCAGCAGTACAGGGGGCGAGCAGTACTTC
TRBJ2-5	TRBV14	.	CASSQDRSWQETQYF	TGTGCCAGCAGCCAAGATCGGAGTTGGCAAGAGACCCAGTACTTC
TRBJ1-1	TRBV6-5	.	CASSFRQGMNTEAFF	TGTGCCAGCAGTTTCAGGCAGGGGATGAACACTGAAGCTTTCTTT
TRBJ1-3	TRBV7-2	.	CASSLVGSFSGNTIYF	TGTGCCAGCAGCTTAGTGGGCTCCTTCTCTGGAAACACCATATATTTT
TRBJ1-5	TRBV27	.	CASSLGRQPSNQPQHF	TGTGCCAGCAGTTTAGGGAGGCAGCCTAGCAATCAGCCCCAGCATTTT
TRBJ1-5	TRBV19	.	CASSYSVQSSNQPQHF	TGTGCCAGTAGCTATTCTGTACAGTCAAGCAATCAGCCCCAGCATTTT
TRBJ1-2	TRBV4-3	TRBD1	CASSQVDRVGYGYTF	TGCGCCAGCAGCCAGGTGGACAGGGTGGGCTATGGCTACACCTTC
TRBJ2-2	TRBV4-3	TRBD2	CASSQDPGRVTGELFF	TGCGCCAGCAGCCAAGACCCCGGGAGGGTAACCGGGGAGCTGTTTTTT
TRBJ2-7	TRBV18	TRBD2	CASSPGLAVHEQYF	TGTGCCAGCTCTCCGGGACTAGCGGTTCACGAGCAGTACTTC
TRBJ2-5	TRBV6-1	TRBD2	CASSGLPLASGRTRETQYF	TGTGCCAGCAGTGGACTTCCCTTAGCCAGCGGGAGAACTCGAGAGACCCAGTACTTC